A single sample is the source of the 26 T cell receptor beta chains below, sequenced in a study of T-cell reconstitution after alpha-beta-depleted transplantation in children. Preparation of the TCRbeta library used unique molecular identifiers. Each CDR3 protein gets one entry after TCRdb re-called the PCR reads with MiXCR. The sample holds hundreds of thousands of distinct CDR3 sequences, about 12% seen once. Sequenced here: PBMCs, sampled before TCRalphabeta/CD19-depleted stem cell transplant. The receptors shown here come from a girl aged 2-15 years with congenital amegakaryocytic thrombocytopenia, due to receive a stem cell transplant.

Only a few counts were recorded for this clonotype. V is TRBV4-2 and J is TRBJ2-7; 7 bases align to TRBD2. CDR1 is LGHNA and CDR2 is YNFKEQ in the germline V gene. The trim removed 1 base at V and 2 bases at J, leaving 11 bases unmatched. The CDR3 has 17 residues. CDR3 sequence (DNA): TGTGCCAGCAGCCAAGGTGATCGGCGGGACTACACCTACGAGCAGTACTTC. As protein: CASSQGDRRDYTYEQYF.

This clonotype was counted at least ten times. The chain recombines TRBV29-1 with TRBJ1-1; D gene unclear. V dropped 4 bases and J dropped 7 bases, with 10 bases sitting between them. The CDR3 consists of 11 residues. CDR1 SQVTM and CDR2 ANQGSEA come from the germline V gene. CDR3 protein: CSVVIPGEAFF. The CDR3, as DNA: TGCAGCGTTGTCATCCCCGGTGAAGCTTTCTTT. Full variable domain (remainder filled in from reference TRBV29-1 and TRBJ1-1): SAVISQKPSRDICQRGTSLTIQCQVDSQVTMMFWYRQQPGQSLTLIATANQGSEATYESGFVIDKFPISRPNLTFSTLTVSNMSPEDSSIYLCSVVIPGEAFFGQGTRLTVV.

This clonotype has a count of ten or more. This chain links TRBV9 with TRBJ2-1; no reliable D call. V was trimmed by 2 bases and J by 0 bases, leaving 12 bases between them. The length of the CDR3 is 16 residues. The germline V gene encodes CDR1 SGDLS and CDR2 YYNGEE. For the CDR3, the DNA is TGTGCCAGCAGCGTTAACCCGGAAAGCTCCTACAATGAGCAGTTCTTC. Its translation is CASSVNPESSYNEQFF.

This clonotype was observed a few times. The chain carries TRBV3-1 and TRBJ2-1; 7 positions agree with TRBD2. Germline trimming cut 0 bases from V and 0 bases from J; bases unmatched to any gene: 8. The germline V gene encodes CDR1 LGHDT and CDR2 YNNKEL (reference sequence). The CDR3 has 18 amino acids. The CDR3 here is CASSQEATSWGSYNEQFF. The DNA for the CDR3 is TGTGCCAGCAGCCAAGAGGCGACTAGCTGGGGCTCCTACAATGAGCAGTTCTTC.

The rearrangement joins TRBV5-1 to TRBJ2-7; a weak D match, TRBD1 (6 bases). Germline V gene data show CDR1 as SGHRS and CDR2 as YFSETQ. The germline V and J ends were trimmed by 1 base and 6 bases, with 8 bases remaining between them. This CDR3 is 12 amino acids long. Here the CDR3 DNA reads TGCGCCAGCAGCTTGAACAGGGCCGAGCAGTACTTC. Translating gives CASSLNRAEQYF.

The sample holds a few counts of this clonotype. The chain has TRBV5-6 and TRBJ1-2, with D unresolved. The CDR3 extends over 14 amino acids. Trimming removed 4 bases at V and 8 bases at J, with 18 bases between. Per germline, CDR1 SGHDT and CDR2 YYEEEE. The CDR3 DNA sequence: TGTGCCAGCAGCCAATCATTTGGATTACGGGGCTACACCTTC. It translates to CASSQSFGLRGYTF.

This clonotype has just a few counts. The gene calls are TRBV7-9 and TRBJ2-2; D uncertain. Germline-derived CDR1 and CDR2 are SEHNR and FQNEAQ (reference sequence). The CDR3 consists of 13 residues. V was clipped by 2 bases and J by 7 bases, with 8 bases between them. In DNA form, the CDR3 reads TGTGCCAGCAGCTTAATAGGAAACGGGGAGCTGTTTTTT. Its protein product is CASSLIGNGELFF.

Many counts were recorded for this clonotype. This chain links TRBV3-1 with TRBJ2-1, with D perhaps TRBD2 (6 bases). V lost 5 bases and J lost 4, with 18 bases in between. The CDR3 is 16 amino acids. The germline CDR1 and CDR2 sequences are LGHDT and YNNKEL (reference sequence). The DNA of the CDR3 is TGTGCCAGCAGCTATGGATCCGGGAGCCAGTACAATGAGCAGTTCTTC. It is translated as CASSYGSGSQYNEQFF.

This clonotype was observed at least ten times. The chain employs TRBV7-2 and TRBJ2-3; possible D gene TRBD1, 6 bases. The germline V and J ends were trimmed by 3 bases and 8 bases, with 15 bases remaining between them. The CDR3 is made up of 14 amino acids. Looked up from germline, CDR1 is SGHTA and CDR2 is FQGNSA. The CDR3 reads CASSLGQIGSTQYF. The CDR3 DNA follows: TGTGCCAGCAGCTTGGGACAAATTGGGAGTACGCAGTATTTT.

This clonotype came up a few times. The V call is TRBV5-1, the J call TRBJ1-2; TRBD1 aligns across 12 bases. Trimming took 1 base from V and 8 from J; bases not matched to a gene: 6. Germline CDR1 reads SGHRS; CDR2 reads YFSETQ. The CDR3 totals 15 residues. The CDR3 DNA sequence: TGCGCCAGCAGCTTGTTGGGGACAGGGGGCGACGGCTACACCTTC. Residues: CASSLLGTGGDGYTF.

At least ten counts were recorded for this clonotype. The chain has TRBV28 and TRBJ1-4, with D maybe TRBD1 (6 bases). The V gene's germline CDR1 is MDHEN and CDR2 SYDVKM. The CDR3 runs 14 residues. V lost 3 bases and J lost 7, with 12 bases in between. As DNA, the CDR3 is TGTGCCAGCAGTTTCCCGGACAGCGCTGAAAAACTGTTTTTT. Its translation is CASSFPDSAEKLFF.

This clonotype was picked up a small number of times. J is TRBJ2-7 and V is TRBV7-2, with TRBD2 matching 8 bases. Looked up from germline, CDR1 is SGHTA and CDR2 is FQGNSA. Trimming cost V 1 base and J 3 bases; bases outside gene matches: 5. There are 15 residues in the CDR3. The CDR3 region has the DNA TGTGCCAGCAGCTTAGTAGGGACTAGTGGCTACGAGCAGTACTTC. It translates to CASSLVGTSGYEQYF.

This clonotype was found a few times. The J gene is TRBJ2-3, the V gene TRBV20-1, with 9 bases that match TRBD2. Germline CDR1 and CDR2: DFQATT and SNEGSKA (reference sequence). With V trimmed by 5 bases and J by 2 bases, 2 bases remained unmatched. The CDR3 length is 13 residues. The DNA for the CDR3 is TGCAGTGCTCCTAGCGGGAACACAGATACGCAGTATTTT. As protein: CSAPSGNTDTQYF.

This clonotype was found many times. V usage is TRBV20-1 and J usage is TRBJ1-5, with D possibly TRBD1 on 6 matching bases. From germline, CDR1 is DFQATT and CDR2 SNEGSKA (reference sequence). The CDR3 runs 16 residues. V lost 6 bases and J lost 2, with 20 bases in between. CDR3 sequence: CSATDGGLAGNQPQHF. In nucleotides, the CDR3 is TGCAGTGCGACGGACGGGGGGCTAGCGGGCAATCAGCCCCAGCATTTT.

V gene TRBV20-1 combines with J gene TRBJ2-3, with 7 bases aligning to TRBD2. Per the germline V gene, CDR1 is DFQATT and CDR2 is SNEGSKA (reference sequence). V dropped 2 bases and J dropped 6; count of bases not matched to a gene: 8. This CDR3 comprises 14 residues. This CDR3 is CSARQGGEGDTQYF. The CDR3 nucleotides read TGCAGTGCTAGACAGGGCGGGGAGGGGGATACGCAGTATTTT.

This clonotype was counted ten times or more. The gene calls are TRBV10-3 and TRBJ2-1, with TRBD2 matching over 10 bases. The V segment lost 9 bases and the J segment 0 bases; nucleotides outside the gene matches: 20. Germline V gene sequence: CDR1 ENHRY, CDR2 SYGVKD. CDR3 length: 20 residues. CDR3 residues: CAIKRLAGFQGVSSYNEQFF. CDR3 DNA: TGTGCCATAAAAAGACTAGCGGGCTTTCAGGGGGTCAGCTCCTACAATGAGCAGTTCTTC.

This clonotype was found many times. The V call is TRBV5-1, the J call TRBJ2-7; D not certain. V lost 0 bases and J 0 bases, leaving 4 bases between the germline ends. Per germline, CDR1 SGHRS and CDR2 YFSETQ. The CDR3 length is 13 residues. The CDR3 spells CASSLGNSYEQYF. In DNA form, the CDR3 reads TGCGCCAGCAGCTTGGGCAACTCCTACGAGCAGTACTTC.

V and J are TRBV5-1 and TRBJ2-1, with TRBD2 identical over 9 bases. V was pared by 4 bases and J by 2 bases, with 4 bases of the junction left unmatched. The CDR3 runs to 15 residues. CDR1 and CDR2 (germline): SGHRS, YFSETQ. CDR3 in amino acids: CASSQVAGAYNEQFF. In nucleotides, the CDR3 is TGCGCCAGCAGCCAAGTAGCGGGAGCCTACAATGAGCAGTTCTTC.

In its sample, this clonotype was seen a few times. V usage is TRBV2 and J usage is TRBJ2-1; D gene unclear. Germline loops: CDR1 SNHLY, CDR2 FYNNEI. Trimming cost V 7 bases and J 0 bases, with 16 bases left between them. This CDR3 spans 16 amino acids. The DNA of the CDR3 is TGTGCCAGCACCCCTGGGCGGATTAGCTCCTACAATGAGCAGTTCTTC. It is translated as CASTPGRISSYNEQFF.

The chain recombines TRBV29-1 with TRBJ2-1, with D perhaps TRBD1 (5 bases). The CDR3 consists of 12 residues. V lost 3 bases and J lost 8, with 11 bases in between. Per germline, CDR1 SQVTM and CDR2 ANQGSEA. CDR3 residues: CSVEAQGDEQFF. CDR3 DNA: TGCAGCGTTGAGGCCCAGGGCGATGAGCAGTTCTTC.

This chain joins TRBV19 and TRBJ2-2; possibly TRBD1 or TRBD2 for D (5 bases each). V shed 7 bases and J shed 2 bases, with 8 bases lying between them. The V gene's germline CDR1 is LNHDA and CDR2 SQIVND (reference sequence). The CDR3 is 13 amino acids. As DNA, the CDR3 is TGTGCCAGTATGGGGGTTAACACCGGGGAGCTGTTTTTT. Residues: CASMGVNTGELFF.

V gene TRBV12-3 or TRBV12-4 combines with J gene TRBJ1-5; D possibly corresponds to TRBD1 (6 bases). Trimming left V 6 bases short and J 4 bases short, with 28 bases between. The length of the CDR3 is 19 residues. CDR3 nucleotide sequence: TGTGCCAGCAGCCCACCTGGGTGGGCTAAACAGGGAACGAATCAGCCCCAGCATTTT. It is translated as CASSPPGWAKQGTNQPQHF.

This clonotype came up a few times. The genes are TRBV5-5 and TRBJ1-4; 7 bases are a match to TRBD1. This CDR3 spans 15 amino acids. CDR1 and CDR2 (germline): SGHKS, YYEKEE (reference sequence). J lost 5 bases, V lost 4 bases, and 8 bases had no gene match. The CDR3 nucleotides read TGTGCCAGCAGCGACAGACAGGGCCCAAATGAAAAACTGTTTTTT. This codes for CASSDRQGPNEKLFF.

The chain couples TRBV5-1 to TRBJ2-2, with 13 nucleotides matching TRBD2. The junction had 5 bases not matched to a gene; V was cut back by 6 bases and J by 0 bases. This CDR3 comprises 17 residues. Germline V gene data show CDR1 as SGHRS and CDR2 as YFSETQ. CDR3 DNA: TGCGCCAGCATGGGACTAGCGGGATACGCGAACACCGGGGAGCTGTTTTTT. Encoded protein: CASMGLAGYANTGELFF.

V usage is TRBV5-1 and J usage is TRBJ2-2, with unresolved D. The CDR3 spans 16 residues. The germline gives CDR1 SGHRS, CDR2 YFSETQ. V shed 0 bases and J shed 1 base, with 10 bases lying between them. In nucleotides, the CDR3 is TGCGCCAGCAGCTTGGCCCGTCTGATGAACACCGGGGAGCTGTTTTTT. It codes for CASSLARLMNTGELFF. The full variable domain, completed using reference TRBV5-1 and TRBJ2-2, is KAGVTQTPRYLIKTRGQQVTLSCSPISGHRSVSWYQQTPGQGLQFLFEYFSETQRNKGNFPGRFSGRQFSNSRSEMNVSTLELGDSALYLCASSLARLMNTGELFFGEGSRLTVL.

This clonotype was seen ten or more times. The rearrangement links TRBV5-6 to TRBJ2-5; D unresolved. Germline V gives CDR1 SGHDT, CDR2 YYEEEE. V was pared by 0 bases and J by 6 bases, with 9 bases between. This CDR3 is built from 13 residues. CDR3 nucleotide sequence: TGTGCCAGCAGCTTGGGTAGCATGCAGACCCAGTACTTC. Its translation: CASSLGSMQTQYF.